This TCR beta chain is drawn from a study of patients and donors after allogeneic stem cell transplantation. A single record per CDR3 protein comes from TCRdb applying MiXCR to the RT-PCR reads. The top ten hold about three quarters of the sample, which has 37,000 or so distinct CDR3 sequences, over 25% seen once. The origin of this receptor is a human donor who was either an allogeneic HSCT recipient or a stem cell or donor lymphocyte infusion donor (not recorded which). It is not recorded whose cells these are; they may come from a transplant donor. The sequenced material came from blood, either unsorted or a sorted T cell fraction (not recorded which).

CDR3: CASSQDLSDEQYF. The CDR3 region has the DNA TGTGCCAGCAGCCAAGATCTTAGCGACGAGCAGTACTTC. The rearrangement links TRBV4-2 to TRBJ2-7; D is perhaps TRBD2 (5 bases). V was trimmed by 0 bases and J by 5 bases, leaving 8 bases between them. Germline assignment: CDR1 LGHNA and CDR2 YNFKEQ. This CDR3 contains 13 residues.